What follows is one TCR beta chain and its context. The antigen is undetermined. Germline is not matched at one junction end, which may reflect a read error. The sample comes from a study of shared clonotypes between healthy human individuals. Looking at the study overall: There were three CD4 naive, three CD4 memory, two CD8 naive and one CD8 memory plates per donor. General study results and limits: Apart from blood, nothing was sampled; tissue repertoires likely differ.

At deep level, the assay was performed. It was across several immunoSEQ plates that each subset's genomic DNA was evenly split. Only in-frame clones appear in the TCRdb table, and some are missing; sequencing was by immunoSEQ multiplex PCR. The sample yields around 1,900,000 clones, 93% seen once. The CDR3 length is 12 residues. Germline CDR1 is SGHAT and CDR2 is FQNNGV. In the naive CD8 group, cells lacked CD45RO and were positively selected for CCR7, so terminally differentiated effector memory CD45RA+ cells were left out. This chain links TRBV11-2 with TRBJ2-7; tentative D call: TRBD2 (6 bases). The sequencing sample was made of naive CD8+ T cells from PBMCs. The origin of this receptor is a man younger than 35 in good health. Some clones in this sample may be carry-over from other donors' samples. The CDR3 protein is CASSLVHGGGNF. CDR3 bases: TGTGCCAGCAGCTTAGTCCACGGGGGTGGGAACTTC.